The present TCR beta chain was sequenced within a study of CD8 T cells in ankylosing spondylitis. Overall study findings and caveats: CD8+ by phenotype, disease-linked clones were relatively rare in peripheral blood.

This clonotype was found a few times. Its antigen remains unknown. Germline V gene sequence: CDR1 SGHVS, CDR2 FQNEAQ. V was cut by 1 base and J by 0 bases, with 10 bases left in between. The CDR3 covers 15 residues. One entry per CDR3 protein results from TCRdb running MiXCR on the 5' RACE reads. The sample records about 250,000 distinct CDR3 sequences, 32% being singletons. The specimen was blood, either unsorted or a sorted T cell fraction (not recorded which). This TCR was recovered from a male donor with ankylosing spondylitis or in good health (not recorded which). V and J are TRBV7-8 and TRBJ2-7; D call uncertain. CDR3 region: CASSLGLLDSYEQYF. Here the CDR3 DNA reads TGTGCCAGCAGCTTAGGGTTGTTAGACTCCTACGAGCAGTACTTC. Filled out from reference TRBV7-8 and TRBJ2-7, the complete variable domain reads GAGVSQSPRYKVAKRGQDVALRCDPISGHVSLFWYQQALGQGPEFLTYFQNEAQLDKSGLPSDRFFAERPEGSVSTLKIQRTQQEDSAVYLCASSLGLLDSYEQYFGPGTRLTVT.